The present TCR beta chain was sequenced within a study of CXCR4 blockade with PD-1 therapy in pancreatic cancer. Study-level findings and limits: Without paired alpha-beta data, shared specificity of dominant clones is unconfirmed. Convergent selection by common tumor antigens was suggested by nucleotide rearrangement counts. Tumors were clonally expanded, mean around 0.14 versus 0.05 in healthy blood.

The archived tumor blocks came from patients without neoadjuvant therapy before resection. This CDR3 region has 14 residues. Trimming cost V 7 bases and J 5 bases; bases outside gene matches: 9. Germline V CDR1 and CDR2: SQVTM, ANQGSEA. A remark on this clone: Antigen: not known.

Measured with immunoSEQ multiplex PCR; TCRdb has only the in-frame clones, and not every one. The sample holds 400 to 500 clones, approximately 40% seen once. The chain carries TRBV29-1 and TRBJ2-1; 9 positions agree with TRBD2. This sequence originates from a human donor with pancreatic ductal adenocarcinoma. Material for sequencing was tumor tissue. The CDR3 is CSAGLAIPHNEQFF. CDR3 sequence (DNA): TGCAGCGCCGGACTAGCGATTCCACACAATGAGCAGTTCTTC.